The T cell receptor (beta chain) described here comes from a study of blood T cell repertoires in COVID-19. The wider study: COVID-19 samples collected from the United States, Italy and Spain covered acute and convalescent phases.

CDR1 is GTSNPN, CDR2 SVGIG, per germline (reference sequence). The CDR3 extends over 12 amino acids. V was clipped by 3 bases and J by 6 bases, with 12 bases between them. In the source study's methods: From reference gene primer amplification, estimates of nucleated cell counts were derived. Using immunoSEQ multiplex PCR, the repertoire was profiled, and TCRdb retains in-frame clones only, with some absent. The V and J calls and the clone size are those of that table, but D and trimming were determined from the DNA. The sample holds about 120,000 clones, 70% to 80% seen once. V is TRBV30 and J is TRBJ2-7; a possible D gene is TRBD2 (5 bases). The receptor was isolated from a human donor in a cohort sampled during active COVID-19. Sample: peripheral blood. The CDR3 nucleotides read TGTGCCTGGAGCCTACTAGTCGGCGAGCAGTACTTC. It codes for CAWSLLVGEQYF.